Following are 18 T cell receptor beta chains from one sample sequenced in a study of OX40 agonist ivuxolimab in advanced cancers. Produced via immunoSEQ multiplex PCR; TCRdb's table is partial and in-frame only. The table lists thousands of clones, roughly 77% of them singletons, with about 30% in the top ten. The source was CD4+ or CD8+ T cells sorted from blood, collected in a trial of the OX40 agonist ivuxolimab. The receptors shown here come from an adult with an advanced solid tumor such as melanoma, head and neck, liver or kidney cancer.

The chain combines TRBV9 with TRBJ1-3; no clear D. Per the germline V gene, CDR1 is SGDLS and CDR2 is YYNGEE. The CDR3 length is 14 residues. V gave up 0 bases and J gave up 2 bases, with 6 bases separating them. DNA of the CDR3: TGTGCCAGCAGCGTAGGTGGGCCTGGAAACACCATATATTTT. Translating it yields CASSVGGPGNTIYF.

This clone has just one count. This sequence joins TRBV7-8 and TRBJ2-3; D is perhaps TRBD1 or TRBD2 (6 bases each). The length of the CDR3 is 15 residues. CDR1 and CDR2 (germline): SGHVS, FQNEAQ. V was trimmed by 5 bases and J by 0 bases, leaving 12 bases between them. DNA for the CDR3: TGTGCCAGCAGCCTCTTAGGGGGGAGCACAGATACGCAGTATTTT. The encoded protein is CASSLLGGSTDTQYF.

This clone came up once. V usage is TRBV27 and J usage is TRBJ2-1; D gene ambiguous. The V gene's germline CDR1 is MNHEY and CDR2 SMNVEV (reference sequence). The ends were cut back, 3 bases at V and 7 bases at J, with 13 bases in the middle. The CDR3 totals 14 residues. The CDR3 is CASSFGISWNEQFF. CDR3 sequence (DNA): TGTGCCAGCAGTTTTGGTATTTCGTGGAATGAGCAGTTCTTC.

V is TRBV27 and J is TRBJ2-3, with TRBD2 identical over 7 bases. The length of the CDR3 is 12 residues. The germline V gene encodes CDR1 MNHEY and CDR2 SMNVEV (reference sequence). V lost 6 bases and J lost 4; bases outside the gene matches: 1. The DNA of the CDR3 is TGTGCCAGCAGCCGGGGGGCAGATACGCAGTATTTT. This codes for CASSRGADTQYF.

This clone was found a few times. The sample carries other DNA sequences with the same CDR3. This CDR3 reads CASSEGLDIDNEQFF. In DNA, the CDR3 is TGTGCCAGCAGTGAAGGGCTAGATATAGACAATGAGCAGTTCTTC. The J gene is TRBJ2-1, the V gene TRBV2; no clear D gene. The CDR3 is 15 residues long. The V gene's germline CDR1 is SNHLY and CDR2 FYNNEI. Between the trimmed V and J ends, which lost 1 base and 5 bases, there was a span of 12 bases.

In this sample, this clone turned up once. The chain joins TRBV7-9 to TRBJ2-7, with D perhaps matching TRBD1 (6 bases). Germline V CDR1 and CDR2: SEHNR, FQNEAQ (reference sequence). Trimming stripped 5 bases from V and 3 bases from J, with 14 bases between. This CDR3 is 14 amino acids long. CDR3 sequence (DNA): TGTGCCAGCAGCCCCCGGGACACCTTCTACGAGCAGTACTTC. It encodes CASSPRDTFYEQYF.

Here the CDR3 DNA reads TGTGCAAGTCGCTTAGAGGCGGGGGCCGATGAAAAACTGTTTTTT. Protein: CASRLEAGADEKLFF. This rearrangement joins TRBV12-2 to TRBJ1-4. TRBV12-2 counts as a pseudogene. This CDR3 comprises 15 residues.

This chain connects TRBV30 to TRBJ2-7; D may match TRBD1 or TRBD2 (5 bases each). Germline CDR1 and CDR2: GTSNPN and SVGIG (reference sequence). CDR3 size: 14 residues. Deletions cut 1 base from V and 0 bases from J, with 10 bases between. CDR3 DNA: TGTGCCTGGAGTGGGGACGAAAGCTCCTACGAGCAGTACTTC. Translation: CAWSGDESSYEQYF.

In this sample, this clone turned up once. The chain employs TRBV28 and TRBJ1-1, with TRBD1 matching 8 bases. The CDR3 runs 12 residues. Germline-derived CDR1 and CDR2 are MDHEN and SYDVKM. V trimming: 3 bases; J trimming: 7 bases; junction bases outside the gene matches: 1. CDR3 sequence reads: CASSFDRGEAFF. Written as DNA, the CDR3 is TGTGCCAGCAGTTTTGACAGGGGTGAAGCTTTCTTT. The complete variable domain, with remaining parts taken from reference TRBV28 and TRBJ1-1, reads DVKVTQSSRYLVKRTGEKVFLECVQDMDHENMFWYRQDPGLGLRLIYFSYDVKMKEKGDIPEGYSVSREKKERFSLILESASTNQTSMYLCASSFDRGEAFFGQGTRLTVV.

The J gene is TRBJ2-2, the V gene TRBV4-1, with D tentatively TRBD1 or TRBD2 (5 bases each). The CDR3 has 17 amino acids. Per the germline V gene, CDR1 is MGHRA and CDR2 is YSYEKL. The V and J ends lost 3 bases and 0 bases respectively, with 14 bases between them. The CDR3 region has the DNA TGCGCCAGCAGCCAGCCAGTGGGGACCTCGAACACCGGGGAGCTGTTTTTT. It is translated as CASSQPVGTSNTGELFF.

The chain employs TRBV27 and TRBJ2-7, with 8 bases that match TRBD2. The CDR3 runs 13 residues. V shed 8 bases and J 0 bases; nucleotides not matched to a gene: 3. Per the germline V gene, CDR1 is MNHEY and CDR2 is SMNVEV (reference sequence). CDR3 coding DNA: TGTGCCAGCTCGGGAGGGGGCTCCTACGAGCAGTACTTC. Protein: CASSGGGSYEQYF.

This chain links TRBV7-8 with TRBJ2-1; 13 bases agree with TRBD2. V lost 5 bases and J lost 8; bases outside the gene matches: 15. Per the germline V gene, CDR1 is SGHVS and CDR2 is FQNEAQ. The CDR3 totals 18 residues. CDR3 sequence: CASSKSTGLAGDGYEQFF. As DNA, the CDR3 is TGTGCCAGCAGCAAAAGTACAGGACTAGCGGGGGATGGTTATGAGCAGTTCTTC.

The chain uses TRBV16 and TRBJ2-3; TRBD2 aligns across 8 bases. The ends lost 6 bases at V and 5 bases at J; junction bases unmatched: 7. The CDR3 spans 14 residues. CDR1 is KGHSY, CDR2 FQNENV, per germline. The CDR3 protein is CASSPGTSKDTQYF. CDR3 nucleotide sequence: TGTGCCAGCAGTCCAGGGACTAGTAAAGATACGCAGTATTTT.

V usage is TRBV5-1 and J usage is TRBJ2-7, with 9 positions matching TRBD1. V trimming: 1 base; J trimming: 5 bases; junction bases outside the gene matches: 10. The germline V gene encodes CDR1 SGHRS and CDR2 YFSETQ. The CDR3 runs 16 residues. DNA of the CDR3: TGCGCCAGCAGCTTGTCGCCCGGGACAGGGTTCCACGAGCAGTACTTC. This translates into CASSLSPGTGFHEQYF.

The chain combines TRBV15 with TRBJ1-5; D remains ambiguous. This CDR3 region has 12 residues. Trimming took off 1 base at V and 5 bases at J, with 3 bases between the two ends. Germline CDR1 LNHNV, CDR2 YYDKDF (reference sequence). For the CDR3, the DNA is TGTGCCACCAGCAGAGCGGATCAGCCCCAGCATTTT. Translated: CATSRADQPQHF.

V usage is TRBV7-9 and J usage is TRBJ2-3, with 10 bases identical to TRBD2. CDR1 is SEHNR and CDR2 is FQNEAQ in the germline V gene (reference sequence). Germline trimming cut 5 bases from V and 5 bases from J; bases unmatched to any gene: 1. The CDR3 is made up of 13 amino acids. The CDR3 sequence: CASSRTSGDTQYF. As DNA, the CDR3 is TGTGCCAGCAGCCGGACTAGCGGAGATACGCAGTATTTT.

The J gene is TRBJ2-7, the V gene TRBV28, with a tentative D call TRBD1 (5 bases). This CDR3 is built from 15 residues. CDR1 and CDR2 from the germline V gene are MDHEN and SYDVKM. V lost 1 base and J 3 bases, leaving 13 bases between the germline ends. CDR3 residues: CASSLSPGFGYEQYF. The CDR3, as DNA: TGTGCCAGCAGTTTATCCCCAGGGTTTGGCTACGAGCAGTACTTC. Combining the CDR3 with reference TRBV28 and TRBJ2-7 gives the whole variable domain DVKVTQSSRYLVKRTGEKVFLECVQDMDHENMFWYRQDPGLGLRLIYFSYDVKMKEKGDIPEGYSVSREKKERFSLILESASTNQTSMYLCASSLSPGFGYEQYFGPGTRLTVT.

This sequence joins TRBV13 and TRBJ2-1, with D perhaps TRBD2 (6 bases). The CDR3 is 15 residues long. The V and J ends lost 2 bases and 6 bases respectively, with 14 bases between them. Germline V CDR1 and CDR2: PRHDT, FYEKMQ (reference sequence). The CDR3 is CASSLWEVFGNEQFF. As DNA, the CDR3 is TGTGCCAGCAGCTTATGGGAGGTTTTCGGCAATGAGCAGTTCTTC.